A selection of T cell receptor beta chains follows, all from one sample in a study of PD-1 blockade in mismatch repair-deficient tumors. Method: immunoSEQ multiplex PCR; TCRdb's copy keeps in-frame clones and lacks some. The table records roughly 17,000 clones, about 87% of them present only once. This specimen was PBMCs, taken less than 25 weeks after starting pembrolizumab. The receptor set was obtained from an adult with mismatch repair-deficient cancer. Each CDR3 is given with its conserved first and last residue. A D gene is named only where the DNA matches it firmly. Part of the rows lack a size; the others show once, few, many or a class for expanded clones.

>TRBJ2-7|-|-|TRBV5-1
CASSLGAGTYEQYF
TGCGCCAGCAGCTTGGGGGCAGGAACCTACGAGCAGTACTTC
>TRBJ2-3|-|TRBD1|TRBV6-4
CASRSTGHSTDTQYF
TGTGCCAGCAGATCGACAGGGCACTCTACAGATACGCAGTATTTT
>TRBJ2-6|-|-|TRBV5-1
CASSGGEGGSGANVLTF
TGCGCCAGCAGCGGTGGGGAAGGAGGCTCTGGGGCCAACGTCCTGACTTTC
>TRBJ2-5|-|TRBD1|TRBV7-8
CASSRGQGAKETQYF
TGTGCCAGCAGCCGCGGACAGGGAGCGAAAGAGACCCAGTACTTC
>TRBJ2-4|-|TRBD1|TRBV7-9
CASSSTGGSKNIQYF
TGTGCCAGCAGCTCGACAGGGGGCTCCAAAAACATTCAGTACTTC
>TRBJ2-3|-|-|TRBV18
CASSPHRRSGTDTQYF
TGTGCCAGCTCACCTCATAGGAGGTCTGGCACAGATACGCAGTATTTT
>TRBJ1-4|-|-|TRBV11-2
CASSLFRADEKLFF
TGTGCCAGCAGCTTGTTCAGGGCAGATGAAAAACTGTTTTTT
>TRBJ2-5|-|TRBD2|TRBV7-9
CASSLLAGGETQYF
TGTGCCAGCAGCCTTCTAGCGGGGGGAGAGACCCAGTACTTC
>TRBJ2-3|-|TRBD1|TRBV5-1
CASSDRTGMGTDTQYF
TGCGCCAGCAGCGACAGGACAGGGATGGGCACAGATACGCAGTATTTT
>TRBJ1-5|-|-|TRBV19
CASSIQGWPRQPQHF
TGTGCCAGTAGTATACAGGGGTGGCCGAGGCAGCCCCAGCATTTT
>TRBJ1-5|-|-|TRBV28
CASGGGNQPQHF
TGTGCCAGCGGCGGGGGCAATCAGCCCCAGCATTTT
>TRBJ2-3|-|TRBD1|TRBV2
CASSGQGAPTDTQYF
TGTGCCAGCAGTGGACAGGGGGCCCCCACAGATACGCAGTATTTT
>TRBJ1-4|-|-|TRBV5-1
CASSPGDSNEKLFF
TGCGCCAGCAGCCCCGGAGACAGTAATGAAAAACTGTTTTTT
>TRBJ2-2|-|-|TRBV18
CASSSGGENTGELFF
TGTGCCAGCTCCTCGGGGGGCGAGAACACCGGGGAGCTGTTTTTT
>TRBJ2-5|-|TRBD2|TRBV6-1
CASSLTGGQVTQYF
TGTGCCAGCAGTCTTACGGGGGGGCAAGTGACCCAGTACTTC
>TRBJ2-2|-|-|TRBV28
CASSSYARGTGELFF
TGTGCCAGCAGTTCCTACGCTCGCGGGACCGGGGAGCTGTTTTTT
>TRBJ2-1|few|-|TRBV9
CASSVGLAYDEQFF
TGTGCCAGCAGCGTAGGATTAGCTTATGATGAGCAGTTCTTC
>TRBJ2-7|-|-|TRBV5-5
CASSRRGLGAQYF
TGTGCCAGCAGCCGTAGGGGGTTGGGGGCTCAGTACTTC
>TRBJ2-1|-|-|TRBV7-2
CASSRTGLSGNEQFF
TGTGCCAGCAGCCGAACGGGACTCTCCGGTAATGAGCAGTTCTTC
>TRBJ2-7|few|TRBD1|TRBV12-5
CASGSGPKTGVEYEQYF
TGTGCTAGTGGATCCGGGCCCAAGACAGGGGTGGAGTACGAGCAGTACTTC
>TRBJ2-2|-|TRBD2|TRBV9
CASSVVGLAGNTGELFF
TGTGCCAGCAGCGTAGTCGGATTAGCGGGGAACACCGGGGAGCTGTTTTTT
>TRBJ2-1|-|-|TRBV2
CASSEDGAFHEQFF
TGTGCCAGCAGTGAGGATGGGGCGTTCCATGAGCAGTTCTTC